This T cell receptor (beta chain) was profiled in a study of shared clonotypes between healthy human individuals. An even split of each subset's genomic DNA across several immunoSEQ plates was performed. Generated by immunoSEQ multiplex PCR, the TCRdb table keeps only in-frame clones and is missing some. The sample has some 530,000 clones; more than 75% are singletons. Donors had no recently reported acute infections or vaccinations and were HIV-negative. Approximately 87 million PBMCs went into genomic DNA for unsorted samples. V was pared by 4 bases and J by 2 bases, with 3 bases of the junction left unmatched. This CDR3 has 14 amino acids. Germline V gene sequence: CDR1 LNHDA, CDR2 SQIVND (reference sequence).

The chain couples TRBV19 to TRBJ2-7, with 9 bases matching TRBD1. Sequencing was done on a sample of PBMCs. This receptor was obtained from a woman aged 35 to 49 in good health. Some clones in this sample may be carry-over from other donors' samples. CDR3 loop: CASSNRDRAYEQYF. CDR3 coding DNA: TGTGCCAGTAGTAACCGGGACAGGGCCTACGAGCAGTACTTC.